This TCR beta chain was obtained from a study of blood T cell repertoires in COVID-19 (dated by TCRdb to the early 2020s). About the investigation overall: The collaborator samples originated in the United States, Italy and Spain and spanned the acute and convalescent phases of COVID-19. The prospective study material was composed of cDNA or gDNA derived from T cells, B-cell-depleted T cells, or PBMCs. The dataset comprised deeply sampled blood TCRbeta repertoires from subjects exposed to, actively infected with, or recovered from COVID-19. The repertoires were released in a freely available public database intended as a resource for research on the immune response to SARS-CoV-2. The samples were drawn from two sources: the first 160 participants of the ongoing ImmuneRACE study, and 1,000 to 1,500 subjects contributed by 6 global collaborators. The sample metadata nearly always contained a de-identified subject ID, COVID-19 status, age in years and sex. Where available, HLA class I and class II types were obtained from metadata supplied by the sample provider rather than from assay-based typing. Overall results and qualifications from the work: Clinical and demographic metadata were provided uncurated, with the amount varying by source and participant.

Each collaborating institution followed its own protocols to collect whole blood in K2EDTA tubes. For TCRbeta analysis, collaborator samples were shipped as frozen whole blood, as isolated PBMCs, or as DNA extracted from either sample type. TCRbeta CDR3 regions were amplified from genomic DNA by means of the immunoSEQ Assay, a bias-controlled multiplex PCR. On the study's bioinformatics: Nucleated cell counts per sample were estimated from amplification of reference gene primers within the assay. To quantify the absolute abundance of each unique TCRbeta CDR3 rearrangement, sequence reads were collapsed and filtered. For each sample, productive Simpson clonality was calculated by taking the square root of Simpson's diversity index across productive rearrangements. TCRdb's version of the immuneACCESS table is confined to in-frame rearrangements and falls short of the full clone set. An unresolved V gene accounts for under half of the shortfall where checked; the remainder is of unknown origin. V, J and clone size derive from that table, while D and trimming were established from the DNA sequence. This sample comprises over 85,000 clones, 75% to 95% of them detected only once. The ten largest clonotypes hold 4% to 4.5% of the sample.

This clone was observed a handful of times. Its antigen target is currently unknown. Nothing much larger sits one base from this clone, and base qualities are not available. CDR1 and CDR2, per the germline V gene, are MGHRA and YSYEKL. The CDR3 measures 15 amino acids from cysteine to phenylalanine. The CDR3 DNA has 45 bases and is translated from base 1. V drops 3 bases and J drops 4 bases, leaving 12 bases in between. Material: peripheral blood. The receptor was derived from a man in his late teens or twenties with acute or convalescent COVID-19. The V and J segments used are TRBV4-1 and TRBJ2-2; a tentative D match to TRBD1 spans 5 bases. The DNA sequence is given as TGCGCCAGCAGCCACAGGGAAGTCGGCACCGGGGAGCTGTTTTTT. Its product reads: CASSHREVGTGELFF.